Included here is one T cell receptor beta chain sequence, with context. Authors' processing steps: Cell counts per sample came from amplifying reference gene primers. Assay used: immunoSEQ multiplex PCR; TCRdb lists only in-frame clones, some missing. V and J calls plus clone size are reproduced from that table; the DNA served to infer D and trimming. The data hold around 260,000 clones, with around nine tenths observed a single time. The CDR3 spans 16 residues. The germline CDR1 and CDR2 sequences are MNHEY and SMNVEV (reference sequence). The germline V and J ends were trimmed by 6 bases and 0 bases, with 12 bases remaining between them. The sample is drawn from a study of blood T cell repertoires in COVID-19. Study summary: The origin of the acute and convalescent COVID-19 samples was the United States, Italy and Spain. Nucleic acid was either cDNA or gDNA, and it came from T cells, B-cell-depleted T cells, or PBMCs.

The J gene is TRBJ1-6, the V gene TRBV27; perhaps TRBD1 as D (5 bases). Sequencing was performed on peripheral blood. The TCR comes from a middle-aged man who had recovered from COVID-19. CDR3 loop: CASRDSLLSYNSPLHF. The CDR3 coding sequence is TGTGCCAGCAGAGACAGTCTTCTCTCCTATAATTCACCCCTCCACTTT.